This entry describes one TCR beta chain. Its recognized antigen is unknown. No per-base quality is available; no much larger clone lies one base away. These data belong to a study of OX40 agonist ivuxolimab in advanced cancers. About the full investigation: Ivuxolimab, which targeted the costimulatory receptor OX40 (CD134), was an agonistic, fully human IgG2 monoclonal antibody. Partial responses were achieved by three dose-escalation patients, of whom one had hepatocellular carcinoma and two had cutaneous melanoma. Peripheral TCRbeta sequencing aimed to test whether ivuxolimab altered TCR sequence diversity and caused clonal T-cell expansion. Of the roughly 50 dose-escalation patients, hepatocellular carcinoma was present in 19, melanoma in roughly 15, renal cell carcinoma in 9 and head and neck cancer in 9. Intravenous ivuxolimab was administered to patients every 2 weeks at six dose levels: 0.01, 0.1, 0.3, 1.5, 3 and 10 mg/kg. Prior anti-PD-1, anti-PD-L1 or anti-CTLA-4 therapy was permitted, and checkpoint inhibitors had been received by less than 45% of dose-escalation patients. In the dose-escalation cohort, around four fifths of patients were male, and the mean age was approximately 60 years with a range of about 20 to 79. The monotherapy dose-escalation portion (N of about 50 patients) of the phase I ivuxolimab trial is reported in the paper.

The trial excluded patients who had a history of autoimmune disease or were on systemic immunosuppression. Peripheral blood for TCR sequencing was drawn from every dose cohort at baseline, at cycle 4 day 1 and at cycle 7 day 1. Samples were obtained from an open-label, multicenter, first-in-human phase I dose-escalation trial of ivuxolimab. The trial enrolled adults with locally advanced or metastatic head and neck squamous cell, hepatocellular, melanoma or renal cell carcinoma. Before TCR sequencing, CD4+ and CD8+ T cells were separately sorted from peripheral blood. The germline V gene gives CDR1 as SGHRS and CDR2 as YFSETQ. The CDR3 runs 14 residues from the cysteine to the phenylalanine. This entry keeps only the CDR3 DNA: 42 bases, framed from base 1. At the junction V is shortened by 3 bases and J by 8 bases; bases outside the gene matches: 9. Here is what the overall study found, with its caveats: Low levels of normalized T-cell clonal expansion were also seen in some nonresponding patients. In partial responders in the 0.1-3.0 mg/kg groups, normalized peripheral clonal expansion was found to be among the lowest, especially among CD8+ T cells. On average, CD8+ T cells showed more expanded clones than CD4+ T cells after ivuxolimab. Clonal expansion of both CD4+ and CD8+ blood T cells was observed from baseline to week 6 at doses 0.1 to 3.0 mg/kg. The antigen specificity of the clonally expanded peripheral T cells was not determined.

Genomic DNA was isolated from the sorted cells so that the TCRbeta CDR3 region could be sequenced. TCRbeta CDR3 regions were sequenced using the immunoSEQ Assay. As stored in TCRdb, this immuneACCESS dataset retains in-frame rearrangements with V and J assigned. A fraction of the clones does not appear; measured against another copy, unresolved V genes explain less than half of the discrepancy, and the remainder lacks a known reason. This sample gives just over 40,000 clones in total; about 87% of them show up just once. 3.5% to 4% of the sample lies in the top ten. The V gene is TRBV5-1 and the J gene is TRBJ1-2, with TRBD1 matching 8 junction bases. The sequences come from CD4+ or CD8+ T cells sorted from blood, collected in a trial of the OX40 agonist ivuxolimab. The sequence came from an adult with an advanced solid tumor such as melanoma, head and neck, liver or kidney cancer. The nucleotides are TGCGCCAGCAGCTCTGCAGGGGGCGCTGGGGGCTACACCTTC. It translates to CASSSAGGAGGYTF.